These 19 T cell receptor beta chains came from one sample sequenced in a study of shared clonotypes between healthy human individuals. Terminally differentiated effector memory CD45RA+ cells were excluded by CCR7 positive selection of CD45RO-negative cells. Only in-frame clones appear in the TCRdb table, and some are missing; sequencing was by immunoSEQ multiplex PCR. Altogether around 2,000,000 clones are present, roughly 95% being singletons, with the ten largest covering 1.1%. Sequenced sample: naive CD8+ T cells sorted from blood. The source of these receptors is a man between 18 and 29 years old in good health.

The V gene is TRBV6-1, the J gene TRBJ2-7; the D gene is possibly TRBD2 (5 bases). In germline, CDR1 is MNHNS, CDR2 SASEGT. Trimming left V 6 bases short and J 2 bases short, with 17 bases between. There are 15 residues in the CDR3. This CDR3 is CASSDLPGSTYEQYF. Here the CDR3 DNA reads TGTGCCAGCAGCGATTTACCGGGATCAACCTACGAGCAGTACTTC.

The chain uses TRBV5-6 and TRBJ1-3; D is ambiguous. The V and J ends lost 1 base and 4 bases respectively, with 15 bases between them. Germline-derived CDR1 and CDR2 are SGHDT and YYEEEE. The CDR3 has 16 residues. This CDR3 is CASSLTGSKTGNTIYF. The CDR3 coding sequence is TGTGCCAGCAGCTTGACGGGGTCTAAGACCGGAAACACCATATATTTT.

With regard to this clone: Other DNA sequences in this sample translate to the same CDR3. The V and J genes are TRBV6-5 and TRBJ2-3; weak D call: TRBD2 (6 bases). Trimming took 0 bases from V and 3 from J, leaving 10 bases between them. Per the germline V gene, CDR1 is MNHEY and CDR2 is SVGAGI. This CDR3 region has 15 residues. The CDR3 DNA is TGTGCCAGCAGTTACTCTACGGGAGCTACAGATACGCAGTATTTT. Its translation is CASSYSTGATDTQYF.

This chain links TRBV7-9 with TRBJ1-2; D remains unclear. Germline V gene sequence: CDR1 SEHNR, CDR2 FQNEAQ (reference sequence). Trimming removed 1 base at V and 4 bases at J, with 7 bases between. The CDR3 totals 13 residues. In DNA, the CDR3 is TGTGCCAGCAGCTTAGGAAACACCTATGGCTACACCTTC. This gives the protein CASSLGNTYGYTF.

The chain recombines TRBV11-3 with TRBJ2-1, with D possibly matching TRBD2 (5 bases). This CDR3 has 16 amino acids. The germline CDR1 and CDR2 sequences are SGHNT and YENEEA. V dropped 0 bases and J dropped 5 bases, with 14 bases sitting between them. The chain's CDR3 is CASSLESGGPNNEQFF. Here the CDR3 DNA reads TGTGCCAGCAGCTTAGAAAGCGGAGGCCCCAACAATGAGCAGTTCTTC.

The chain recombines TRBV6-4 with TRBJ2-3; TRBD2 might be the D (6 bases). V shed 0 bases and J shed 6 bases, with 19 bases lying between them. In germline, CDR1 is MRHNA, CDR2 SNTAGT. CDR3 size: 17 residues. The CDR3 DNA is TGTGCCAGCAGTGACTCGATACCGGGGGTTGGTTGGGATACGCAGTATTTT. Residues: CASSDSIPGVGWDTQYF.

The chain combines TRBV5-1 with TRBJ2-7; 14 bases map to TRBD2. Germline V gene lookup returns CDR1 SGHRS and CDR2 YFSETQ. The trim removed 4 bases at V and 4 bases at J, leaving 13 bases unmatched. CDR3 length: 18 residues. CDR3 nucleotides: TGCGCCAGCAGCCCGGGACTAGCGGGGGCCATAGCTCTATACGAGCAGTACTTC. This codes for CASSPGLAGAIALYEQYF.

This chain joins TRBV4-1 and TRBJ1-4, with TRBD1 as a possible D gene (6 bases). The germline V gene has CDR1 MGHRA and CDR2 YSYEKL. V dropped 4 bases and J dropped 5 bases, with 17 bases sitting between them. This CDR3 is 16 amino acids long. Here the CDR3 reads CASSLAYIDRNEKLFF. As DNA, the CDR3 is TGCGCCAGCAGCCTAGCCTATATAGACAGGAATGAAAAACTGTTTTTT.

The V call is TRBV9, the J call TRBJ1-6, with D uncertain. The CDR3 has 13 residues. V lost 3 bases, J lost 9 bases, and 10 bases lay in between. Germline V CDR1 and CDR2: SGDLS, YYNGEE. CDR3: CASSDGPLSPLHF. CDR3 sequence (DNA): TGTGCCAGCAGCGACGGGCCACTTTCACCCCTCCACTTT.

About this clone: The same CDR3 can be traced to other DNA sequences in this sample. V and J are TRBV6-5 and TRBJ2-5; 7 bases are a match to TRBD1. V shed 0 bases and J 3 bases; nucleotides not matched to a gene: 4. From germline, CDR1 is MNHEY and CDR2 SVGAGI. The CDR3 runs to 15 residues. CDR3 amino acids: CASSYSGGTEETQYF. CDR3 coding DNA: TGTGCCAGCAGTTACTCAGGTGGGACAGAAGAGACCCAGTACTTC.

J is TRBJ1-1 and V is TRBV7-9; no definite D call. The V gene's germline CDR1 is SEHNR and CDR2 FQNEAQ (reference sequence). The CDR3 length is 15 residues. Trimming took 1 base from V and 7 from J, leaving 16 bases between them. The DNA for the CDR3 is TGTGCCAGCAGCTTAGGAATCGGCCAGACTCGTGAAGCTTTCTTT. Residues: CASSLGIGQTREAFF.

This sequence joins TRBV11-2 and TRBJ2-7; D ambiguous. Deletions cut 1 base from V and 6 bases from J, with 13 bases between. Germline V gene data show CDR1 as SGHAT and CDR2 as FQNNGV. The CDR3 contains 14 residues. CDR3 loop: CASSLVLGVGEQYF. The DNA for the CDR3 is TGTGCCAGCAGCTTAGTTCTGGGTGTGGGCGAGCAGTACTTC. The whole variable domain, filled in from reference TRBV11-2 and TRBJ2-7, reads EAGVAQSPRYKIIEKRQSVAFWCNPISGHATLYWYQQILGQGPKLLIQFQNNGVVDDSQLPKDRFSAERLKGVDSTLKIQPAKLEDSAVYLCASSLVLGVGEQYFGPGTRLTVT.

The genes are TRBV7-6 and TRBJ1-1, with unresolved D. The germline V gene encodes CDR1 SGHVS and CDR2 FNYEAQ. V was clipped by 6 bases and J by 7 bases, with 15 bases between them. The CDR3 runs to 13 residues. The CDR3 spells CASSLNPGFEAFF. The CDR3 DNA reads as TGTGCCAGCAGTTTAAACCCGGGGTTTGAAGCTTTCTTT. The variable domain in full, completed from reference TRBV7-6 and TRBJ1-1, reads GAGVSQSPRYKVTKRGQDVALRCDPISGHVSLYWYRQALGQGPEFLTYFNYEAQQDKSGLPNDRFSAERPEGSISTLTIQRTEQRDSAMYRCASSLNPGFEAFFGQGTRLTVV.

The rearrangement joins TRBV11-2 to TRBJ1-4, with D perhaps TRBD1 (6 bases). CDR3 length equals 15 residues. Germline V gene lookup returns CDR1 SGHAT and CDR2 FQNNGV. V was cut by 3 bases and J by 6 bases, with 14 bases left in between. CDR3 in DNA: TGTGCCAGCAGCTTCAGTCCCCAGGGGCATGAAAAACTGTTTTTT. Its translation: CASSFSPQGHEKLFF.

The V gene is TRBV5-6, the J gene TRBJ2-5, with D perhaps matching TRBD1 (6 bases). This CDR3 spans 13 amino acids. Per germline, CDR1 SGHDT and CDR2 YYEEEE. The ends were cut back, 0 bases at V and 11 bases at J, with 14 bases in the middle. CDR3 in DNA: TGTGCCAGCAGCTTGGATGGGTCAGGGGTGCAGTACTTC. It specifies CASSLDGSGVQYF.

The CDR3 bases are TGCGCCAGCAGTTCGAGTTCCGGGACTAACACAGATACGCAGTATTTT. Amino acid sequence: CASSSSSGTNTDTQYF. V is TRBV5-1 and J is TRBJ2-3; 7 bases map to TRBD2. This CDR3 has 16 amino acids. The J segment lost 2 bases and the V segment lost 5 bases, leaving 11 bases of the junction unmatched. Germline values: CDR1 SGHRS, CDR2 YFSETQ. The whole variable domain, filled in from reference TRBV5-1 and TRBJ2-3, reads KAGVTQTPRYLIKTRGQQVTLSCSPISGHRSVSWYQQTPGQGLQFLFEYFSETQRNKGNFPGRFSGRQFSNSRSEMNVSTLELGDSALYLCASSSSSGTNTDTQYFGPGTRLTVL.

This rearrangement joins TRBV28 to TRBJ2-4; TRBD1 matches 12 bases. CDR3 size: 16 residues. The germline CDR1 and CDR2 sequences are MDHEN and SYDVKM. The V gene end was trimmed by 5 bases and the J gene end by 7 bases; junction bases not matched to a gene: 9. The CDR3 nucleotides are TGTGCCAGCAGTACAAGGGACAGGGGGCCATTTAACATTCAGTACTTC. It codes for CASSTRDRGPFNIQYF.

The rearrangement uses TRBV18 and TRBJ2-1; D is possibly TRBD1 or TRBD2 (5 bases each). The V and J ends lost 0 bases and 5 bases respectively, with 8 bases between them. CDR1 and CDR2 from the germline V gene are KGHSH and LQKENI. CDR3 size: 14 residues. Written as DNA, the CDR3 is TGTGCCAGCTCACCACCGGGGGAAAACAATGAGCAGTTCTTC. Amino acids: CASSPPGENNEQFF. The full variable domain, rest sourced from reference TRBV18 and TRBJ2-1, is NAGVMQNPRHLVRRRGQEARLRCSPMKGHSHVYWYRQLPEEGLKFMVYLQKENIIDESGMPKERFSAEFPKEGPSILRIQQVVRGDSAAYFCASSPPGENNEQFFGPGTRLTVL.

V gene TRBV7-2 combines with J gene TRBJ1-1, with D possibly matching TRBD1 (6 bases). This CDR3 is built from 12 residues. The V end lost 5 bases, the J end lost 10 bases, and 14 bases lay between the germline ends. CDR1 is SGHTA and CDR2 is FQGNSA in the germline V gene. CDR3 residues: CASSLTGSGAFF. DNA for the CDR3: TGTGCCAGCAGCCTTACAGGGAGTGGAGCTTTCTTT.